The clone carrying this T cell receptor beta chain was seen ten or more times. Its antigen is unidentified. The CDR3 length is 14 residues. Germline assignment: CDR1 LNHDA and CDR2 SQIVND (reference sequence). Losses at the gene ends were 10 bases for V and 0 bases for J; bases not matched to a gene: 9. The source of the sample is a study of regulatory T cells in long-lasting Graves disease. The time point is: newly diagnosed GD, antithyroid drugs for less than 3 months. Generation of the TCR library employed RNA extracted from PBMCs. Study-wide results and limits: Accuracy was perhaps lowered by the small sample size. Among persistent patients, a larger number of public clonotypes were shared (2,741) than among newly diagnosed patients (just over 950).

In building TCR beta libraries, iRepertoire HTBI primers were used together with Arm-PCR of CDR3 regions. TCRdb redid the calling of the multiplex PCR reads with MiXCR, one entry per CDR3 protein. The sample gives around 250,000 distinct CDR3 sequences, around 20% of which show up once; roughly 14% is in the top ten. The chain uses TRBV19 and TRBJ2-7; 7 bases match TRBD1. Sequencing was performed on peripheral blood mononuclear cells (PBMCs), taken at new diagnosis, from a patient treated with antithyroid drugs. The receptor comes from a female donor with Graves disease. CDR3 region: CATKPTGSSYEQYF. The DNA for the CDR3 is TGTGCCACAAAACCGACAGGGAGCTCCTACGAGCAGTACTTC.